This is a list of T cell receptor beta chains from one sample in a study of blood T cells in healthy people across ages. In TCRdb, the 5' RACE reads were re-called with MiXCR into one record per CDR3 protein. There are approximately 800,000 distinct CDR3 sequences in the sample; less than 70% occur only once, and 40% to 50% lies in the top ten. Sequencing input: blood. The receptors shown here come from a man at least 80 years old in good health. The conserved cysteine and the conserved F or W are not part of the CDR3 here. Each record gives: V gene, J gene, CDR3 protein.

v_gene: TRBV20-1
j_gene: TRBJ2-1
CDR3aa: SASLDPYNEQF

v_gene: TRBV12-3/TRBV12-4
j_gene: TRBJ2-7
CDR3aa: ASSPGTSGRGRQY

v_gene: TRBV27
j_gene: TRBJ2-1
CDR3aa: ASRELAGGREQF

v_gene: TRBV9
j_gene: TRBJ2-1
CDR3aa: ASSVTGRAYNEQF

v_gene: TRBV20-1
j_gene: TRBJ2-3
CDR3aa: SARRGITDTQY

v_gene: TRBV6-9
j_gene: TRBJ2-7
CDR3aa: ASSPPPDRVVSYEQY

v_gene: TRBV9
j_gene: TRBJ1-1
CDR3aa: ASSVVAGVAEAF

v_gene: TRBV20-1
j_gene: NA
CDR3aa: SASSLAGTAASYNEQY

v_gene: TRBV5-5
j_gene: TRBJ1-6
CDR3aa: ASSLGRGIGSPLH

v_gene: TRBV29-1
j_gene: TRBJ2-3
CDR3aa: SVDMLGTDTQY

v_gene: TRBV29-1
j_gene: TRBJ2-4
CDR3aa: SVQESVVSKNIQY

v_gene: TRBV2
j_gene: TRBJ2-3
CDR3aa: ASPDREGFDTYAY

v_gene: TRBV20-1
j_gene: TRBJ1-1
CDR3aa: SARDRDYTEAF

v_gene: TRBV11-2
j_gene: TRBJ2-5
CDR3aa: ASSQRGLELETQY

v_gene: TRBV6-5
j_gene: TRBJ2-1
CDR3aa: ASKPMSSYNEQF

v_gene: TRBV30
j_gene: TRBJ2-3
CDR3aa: AWTLSGQGRPRDAY

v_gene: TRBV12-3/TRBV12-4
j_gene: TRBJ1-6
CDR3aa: ASSLRGSLSPLH

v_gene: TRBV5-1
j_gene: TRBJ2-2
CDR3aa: ASTAPNTGELF

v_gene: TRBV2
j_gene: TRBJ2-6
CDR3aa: ASSEKAAGANVLT

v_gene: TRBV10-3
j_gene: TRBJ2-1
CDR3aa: AISEYGTEQF

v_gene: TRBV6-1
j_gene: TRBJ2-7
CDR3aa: AIKGQSNHEQY

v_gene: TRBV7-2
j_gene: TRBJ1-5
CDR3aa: ASSLGIASNQPQH

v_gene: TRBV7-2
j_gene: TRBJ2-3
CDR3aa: ASSLRERPTSTDTQY

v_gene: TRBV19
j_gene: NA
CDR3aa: ASSIDPLGTQY

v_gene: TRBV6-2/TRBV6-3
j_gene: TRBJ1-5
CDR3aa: ASSSGLLVASNQPQH

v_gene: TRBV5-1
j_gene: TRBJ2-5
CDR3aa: ASSLGPTSTVYQETQY

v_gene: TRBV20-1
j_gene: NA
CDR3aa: SARDRKAKNIQY

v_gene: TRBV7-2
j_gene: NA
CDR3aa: ASSLRPLSYEQY

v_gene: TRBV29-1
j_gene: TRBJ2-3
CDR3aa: SAGGAGGGLAGALDTQY

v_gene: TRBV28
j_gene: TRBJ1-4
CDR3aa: ASSLLGEKLF

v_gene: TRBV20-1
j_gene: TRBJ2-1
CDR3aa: SARAGPLHNEQF

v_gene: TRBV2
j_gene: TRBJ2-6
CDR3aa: ASGGILSGANVLT

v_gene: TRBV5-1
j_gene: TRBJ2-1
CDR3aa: ASSLEGREGNEQF

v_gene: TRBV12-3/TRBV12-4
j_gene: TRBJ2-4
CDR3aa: ASSLVGSKNIQY

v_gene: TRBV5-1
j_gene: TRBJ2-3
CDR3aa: ASSPPRGTDTQY

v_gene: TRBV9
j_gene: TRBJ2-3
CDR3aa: ASSESSGRTDTQY

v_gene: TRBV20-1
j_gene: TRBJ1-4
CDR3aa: SARTAGGAEKLF

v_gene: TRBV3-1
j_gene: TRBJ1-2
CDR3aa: ASSQIGQGAGDYT

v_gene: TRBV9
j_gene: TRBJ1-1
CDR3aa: ASSVARENTEAF

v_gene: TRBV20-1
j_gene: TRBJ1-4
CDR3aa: SARSVWVGEKLF

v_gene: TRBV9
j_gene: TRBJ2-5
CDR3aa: ASSVGGQYGETQY

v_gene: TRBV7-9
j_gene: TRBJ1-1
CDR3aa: ASSVVAGNTEAF

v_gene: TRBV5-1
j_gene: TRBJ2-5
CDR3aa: ASSVVGTSGQETQY

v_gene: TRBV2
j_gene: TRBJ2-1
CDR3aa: ASGPGTGRSNEQF

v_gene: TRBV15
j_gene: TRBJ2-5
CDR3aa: ATSSLRGETQY

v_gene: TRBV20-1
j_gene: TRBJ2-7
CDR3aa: SARAAGTYEQY

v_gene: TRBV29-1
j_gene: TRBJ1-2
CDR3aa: SVHSFGETYGYT

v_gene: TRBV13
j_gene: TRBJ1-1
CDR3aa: ASSSRGFNTEAF

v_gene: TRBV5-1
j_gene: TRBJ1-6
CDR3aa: ASSFEGLLSPLH

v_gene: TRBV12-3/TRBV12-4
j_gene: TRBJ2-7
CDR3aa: ASSLGLAGGYEQY

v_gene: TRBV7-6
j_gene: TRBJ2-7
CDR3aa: ASSLASGTNGYEQY

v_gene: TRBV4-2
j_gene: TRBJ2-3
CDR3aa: ASSPLALAAYTDTQY